This paragraph reports one T cell receptor (beta chain). This entry comes from a study of blood T cell repertoires in COVID-19. Turning to the study itself: Acute and convalescent COVID-19 specimens originated in the United States, Italy and Spain. T cells, B-cell-depleted T cells, or PBMCs supplied cDNA or gDNA.

In the original workflow: Reference gene primer amplification yielded estimated nucleated cell counts. Profiled with immunoSEQ multiplex PCR; TCRdb holds only in-frame clones, not every one. The DNA gave D and trimming, while V, J and clone size come from that table. The sample contains about 77,000 clones, more than 70% of which appear only once. Germline V gene lookup returns CDR1 MNHEY and CDR2 SVGEGT. The junction had 5 bases not matched to a gene; V was cut back by 5 bases and J by 0 bases. The CDR3 is 15 residues long. The specimen sequenced was peripheral blood. The source of this sequence is a man between 70 and 80 years old with active or convalescent COVID-19. The chain has TRBV6-2 or TRBV6-3 and TRBJ2-5; 8 bases agree with TRBD2. The CDR3: CASSRAGVYQETQYF. The DNA of the CDR3 is TGTGCCAGCAGTCGAGCGGGGGTGTACCAAGAGACCCAGTACTTC.